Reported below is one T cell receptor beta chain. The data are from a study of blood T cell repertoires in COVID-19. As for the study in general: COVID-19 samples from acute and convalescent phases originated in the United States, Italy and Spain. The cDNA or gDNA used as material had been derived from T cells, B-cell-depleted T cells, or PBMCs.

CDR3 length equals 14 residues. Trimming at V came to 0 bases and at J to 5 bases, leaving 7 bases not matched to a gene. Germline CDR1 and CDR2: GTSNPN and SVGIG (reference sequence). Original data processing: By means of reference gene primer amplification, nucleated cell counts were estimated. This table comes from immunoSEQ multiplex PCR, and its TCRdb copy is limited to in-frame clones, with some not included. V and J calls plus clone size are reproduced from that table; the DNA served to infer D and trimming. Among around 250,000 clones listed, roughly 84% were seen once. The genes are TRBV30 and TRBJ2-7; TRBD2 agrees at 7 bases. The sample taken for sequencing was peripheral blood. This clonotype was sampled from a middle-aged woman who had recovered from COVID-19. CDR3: CAWSVIGGNNEQYF. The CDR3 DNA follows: TGTGCCTGGAGTGTAATCGGGGGGAACAACGAGCAGTACTTC.